This is a list of T cell receptor beta chains from one sample in a study of blood T cell repertoires in COVID-19. Assay: immunoSEQ multiplex PCR; the TCRdb copy retains only in-frame clones and omits some. There are 200,000 to 300,000 clones in the sample; roughly 80% occur only once, and roughly a tenth lies in the top ten. The specimen was peripheral blood. The source of these receptors is an elderly woman with acute or convalescent COVID-19. Both conserved end residues are part of each CDR3. The D gene is left open where the match is weak. Clone size is stated in some rows and not others, as once, few, many or a class when expanded.

V: TRBV10-3; D: -; J: TRBJ1-6; size: -; CDR3: CAISESIQATPNSPLHF; DNA: TGTGCCATCAGTGAGTCGATACAGGCGACCCCTAATTCACCCCTCCACTTT
V: TRBV3-1/TRBV3-2; D: -; J: TRBJ2-1; size: -; CDR3: CASRRGALNEQFF; DNA: TGTGCCAGCAGACGGGGGGCCCTCAATGAGCAGTTCTTC
V: TRBV6-5; D: -; J: TRBJ2-7; size: -; CDR3: CASRRAGIYEQYF; DNA: TGTGCCAGCAGGCGAGCAGGGATATACGAGCAGTACTTC
V: TRBV5-1; D: TRBD1; J: TRBJ1-4; size: -; CDR3: CASSQRTGSHEKLFF; DNA: TGCGCCAGCAGCCAACGGACAGGGTCGCATGAAAAACTGTTTTTT
V: TRBV5-1; D: TRBD1; J: TRBJ1-4; size: -; CDR3: CASSLDRGGREKLFF; DNA: TGCGCCAGCAGCTTGGACAGGGGTGGGAGAGAAAAACTGTTTTTT
V: TRBV2; D: -; J: TRBJ1-2; size: -; CDR3: CASARDITSYGYTF; DNA: TGTGCCAGCGCCCGGGACATCACATCCTATGGCTACACCTTC
V: TRBV28; D: TRBD1; J: TRBJ1-1; size: -; CDR3: CASSLDRIRTEAFF; DNA: TGTGCCAGCAGTTTGGACAGGATAAGAACTGAAGCTTTCTTT
V: TRBV9; D: TRBD2; J: TRBJ2-2; size: once; CDR3: CASSAHGGETGELFF; DNA: TGTGCCAGCAGCGCCCATGGGGGGGAAACCGGGGAGCTGTTTTTT
V: TRBV4-1; D: -; J: TRBJ2-7; size: -; CDR3: CASSQDIRSYEQYF; DNA: TGCGCCAGCAGCCAGGACATACGATCCTACGAGCAGTACTTC
V: TRBV4-1; D: -; J: TRBJ1-2; size: -; CDR3: CASSPPSGGFNYGYTF; DNA: TGCGCCAGCAGCCCCCCTAGCGGGGGATTCAACTATGGCTACACCTTC
V: TRBV14; D: -; J: TRBJ2-1; size: -; CDR3: CASSQYRLGEQFF; DNA: TGTGCCAGCAGCCAATACCGACTTGGTGAGCAGTTCTTC
V: TRBV18; D: -; J: TRBJ2-7; size: -; CDR3: CASSPRAQYEQYF; DNA: TGTGCCAGCTCACCACGGGCTCAGTACGAGCAGTACTTC
V: TRBV2; D: TRBD1; J: TRBJ2-1; size: -; CDR3: CASSTGGGYNEQFF; DNA: TGTGCCAGCAGCACAGGGGGCGGGTACAATGAGCAGTTCTTC
V: TRBV5-4; D: TRBD1; J: TRBJ1-1; size: -; CDR3: CASSLPGQAEAFF; DNA: TGTGCCAGCAGCTTACCGGGACAGGCTGAAGCTTTCTTT
V: TRBV30; D: -; J: TRBJ1-5; size: -; CDR3: CAWSGGQRNQPQHF; DNA: TGTGCCTGGAGTGGAGGACAGCGCAATCAGCCCCAGCATTTT
V: TRBV5-4; D: TRBD2; J: TRBJ2-3; size: -; CDR3: CASSLAGGTDTQYF; DNA: TGTGCCAGCAGCCTAGCGGGGGGGACAGATACGCAGTATTTT
V: TRBV7-8; D: -; J: TRBJ2-7; size: -; CDR3: CASSLGEGEAYEQYF; DNA: TGTGCCAGCAGCTTAGGGGAGGGGGAGGCCTACGAGCAGTACTTC
V: TRBV6-5; D: -; J: TRBJ2-7; size: -; CDR3: CASSRTAFYEQYF; DNA: TGTGCCAGCAGTCGGACAGCTTTCTACGAGCAGTACTTC
V: TRBV7-9; D: -; J: TRBJ2-6; size: -; CDR3: CASSFSKGDSGANVLTF; DNA: TGTGCCAGCAGCTTTTCTAAGGGGGACTCTGGGGCCAACGTCCTGACTTTC
V: TRBV18; D: -; J: TRBJ2-7; size: -; CDR3: CASSQVASQPYEQYF; DNA: TGTGCCAGCTCACAGGTCGCTAGCCAACCCTACGAGCAGTACTTC
V: TRBV19; D: TRBD1; J: TRBJ2-1; size: -; CDR3: CASSRTGSSEQFF; DNA: TGTGCCAGTAGTCGGACAGGGTCGAGTGAGCAGTTCTTC
V: TRBV12-3/TRBV12-4; D: -; J: TRBJ1-3; size: -; CDR3: CASSFQGGNTIYF; DNA: TGTGCCAGCAGTTTTCAGGGAGGAAACACCATATATTTT
V: TRBV4-1; D: TRBD1; J: TRBJ1-5; size: -; CDR3: CASSPLGQGGDQPQHF; DNA: TGCGCCAGCAGCCCGCTAGGACAGGGGGGCGATCAGCCCCAGCATTTT
V: TRBV28; D: -; J: TRBJ2-3; size: -; CDR3: CASSPWTGGTDTQYF; DNA: TGTGCCAGCTCCCCTTGGACGGGGGGCACAGATACGCAGTATTTT
V: TRBV28; D: TRBD1; J: TRBJ2-7; size: -; CDR3: CASSWTGSYEQYF; DNA: TGTGCCAGCAGTTGGACAGGATCCTACGAGCAGTACTTC
V: TRBV5-1; D: -; J: TRBJ2-1; size: -; CDR3: CASSLESSYNEQFF; DNA: TGCGCCAGCAGCTTGGAGAGCTCCTACAATGAGCAGTTCTTC
V: TRBV28; D: TRBD1; J: TRBJ1-6; size: -; CDR3: CASSFSTGASPLHF; DNA: TGTGCCAGCAGTTTTTCAACAGGGGCTTCACCCCTCCACTTT
V: TRBV7-8; D: -; J: TRBJ2-7; size: -; CDR3: CASSLDRAGYEQYF; DNA: TGTGCCAGCAGCTTAGACAGAGCTGGCTACGAGCAGTACTTC
V: TRBV11-2; D: TRBD1; J: TRBJ1-1; size: -; CDR3: CASSSTGGQGEAFF; DNA: TGTGCCAGCAGCTCGACAGGGGGCCAAGGTGAAGCTTTCTTT
V: TRBV19; D: TRBD1; J: TRBJ2-3; size: -; CDR3: CASSISNRGSQYF; DNA: TGTGCCAGTAGTATTTCAAACAGGGGTTCGCAGTATTTT
V: TRBV6-2/TRBV6-3; D: -; J: TRBJ1-1; size: -; CDR3: CASSPRFNTEAFF; DNA: TGTGCCAGCAGCCCCCGTTTCAACACTGAAGCTTTCTTT
V: TRBV28; D: TRBD1; J: TRBJ2-3; size: -; CDR3: CASSSRTGVVDTQYF; DNA: TGTGCCAGCAGTTCAAGGACAGGGGTGGTAGATACGCAGTATTTT
V: TRBV28; D: TRBD1; J: TRBJ1-2; size: -; CDR3: CASSTGGLIYGYTF; DNA: TGTGCCAGCAGTACAGGGGGTCTAATCTATGGCTACACCTTC
V: TRBV30; D: -; J: TRBJ2-7; size: many; CDR3: CAWKDSYEQYF; DNA: TGTGCCTGGAAGGACAGCTACGAGCAGTACTTC
V: TRBV5-1; D: TRBD1; J: TRBJ1-3; size: once; CDR3: CASSLGTGGSVSGNTIYF; DNA: TGCGCCAGCAGCCTCGGGACAGGGGGTTCTGTCTCTGGAAACACCATATATTTT
V: TRBV10-2; D: -; J: TRBJ1-5; size: -; CDR3: CASSEGEGVSNQPQHF; DNA: TGCGCCAGCAGTGAAGGAGAGGGGGTTAGCAATCAGCCCCAGCATTTT
V: TRBV24-1; D: TRBD2; J: TRBJ2-1; size: -; CDR3: CATSERGGSINEQFF; DNA: TGTGCCACCAGCGAACGGGGGGGCTCTATCAATGAGCAGTTCTTC
V: TRBV5-1; D: TRBD1; J: TRBJ2-2; size: -; CDR3: CASLRDRGNTGELFF; DNA: TGCGCCAGCCTCCGGGACAGGGGTAACACCGGGGAGCTGTTTTTT
V: TRBV10-2; D: -; J: TRBJ1-1; size: few; CDR3: CASCGILNTEAFF; DNA: TGCGCCAGCTGCGGGATCTTGAACACTGAAGCTTTCTTT
V: TRBV15; D: -; J: TRBJ2-2; size: -; CDR3: CATSRERVTGELFF; DNA: TGTGCCACCAGCAGAGAGAGAGTCACCGGGGAGCTGTTTTTT
V: TRBV10-2; D: TRBD2; J: TRBJ2-5; size: -; CDR3: CASSESATSGETQYF; DNA: TGCGCCAGCAGTGAGTCAGCAACTAGCGGGGAGACCCAGTACTTC
V: TRBV4-1; D: TRBD2; J: TRBJ2-7; size: -; CDR3: CASSRQLAGGDEQYF; DNA: TGCGCCAGCAGCCGACAACTAGCGGGGGGTGACGAGCAGTACTTC
V: TRBV19; D: -; J: TRBJ1-5; size: few; CDR3: CASSIAGASNQPQHF; DNA: TGTGCCAGTAGTATAGCAGGGGCGAGCAATCAGCCCCAGCATTTT
V: TRBV19; D: TRBD1; J: TRBJ1-1; size: -; CDR3: CASSIRGPMAEAFF; DNA: TGTGCCAGTAGTATTAGGGGGCCAATGGCTGAAGCTTTCTTT